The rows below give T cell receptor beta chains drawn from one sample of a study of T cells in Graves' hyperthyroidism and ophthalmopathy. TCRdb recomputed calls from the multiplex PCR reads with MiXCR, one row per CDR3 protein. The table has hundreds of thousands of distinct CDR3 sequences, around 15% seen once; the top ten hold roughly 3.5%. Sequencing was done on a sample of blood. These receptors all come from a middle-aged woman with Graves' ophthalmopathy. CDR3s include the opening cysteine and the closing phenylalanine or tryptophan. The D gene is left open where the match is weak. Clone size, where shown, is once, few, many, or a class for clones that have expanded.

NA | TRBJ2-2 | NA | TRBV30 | TGTGCCTGGAGTGTTAGGGGCATCGGGGAGCTGTCTTTT | CAWSVRGIGELSF
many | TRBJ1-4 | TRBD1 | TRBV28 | TGTGCCAGCAGGCCCGGGACAGGGGTACAAAAACTGTTTTTT | CASRPGTGVQKLFF
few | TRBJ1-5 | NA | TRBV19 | TGTGCCAGTATGTCGGCGGGTTCCTCTGATAGCAATCAGCCCCAGCATTTT | CASMSAGSSDSNQPQHF
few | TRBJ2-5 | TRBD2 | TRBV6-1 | TGTGCCAGCAGTGGCCACCTTGGGACTAACCAAGAGACCCAGTACTTC | CASSGHLGTNQETQYF
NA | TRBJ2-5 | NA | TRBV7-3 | TGTGCCAGCAGCCCCTTTGGGTACCAAGAGACCCAGTACTTC | CASSPFGYQETQYF
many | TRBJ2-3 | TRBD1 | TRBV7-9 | TGTGCCAGCAGCTTAACAGGGGGCTTCACAGATACGCAGTATTTT | CASSLTGGFTDTQYF
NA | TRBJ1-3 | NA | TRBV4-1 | TGCGCCAGCAGCCAAAGAGGGGGAAACACCATATATTTT | CASSQRGGNTIYF
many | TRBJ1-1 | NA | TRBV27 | TGTGCCAGCAGTCCCCTGGGGGAGGTGAACACTGAAGCTTTCTTT | CASSPLGEVNTEAFF
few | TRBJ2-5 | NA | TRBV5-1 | TGCGCCAGCAGACGCTGGGGTTACAAGGACAGTCCGCAAGAGACCCAGTACTTC | CASRRWGYKDSPQETQYF
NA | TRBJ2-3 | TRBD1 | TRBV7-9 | TGTGCCAGCAGCTTCCCAGGGGGCGGGGTCACAGATACGCAGTATTTT | CASSFPGGGVTDTQYF
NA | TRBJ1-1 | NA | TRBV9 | TGTGCCAGCGGCGCTCCTACAGGGTCCGGGAACACTGAAGCTTTCTTT | CASGAPTGSGNTEAFF
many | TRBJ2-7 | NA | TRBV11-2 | TGTGCCAGCAGCTTATGGAGGAAACCCTACGAGCAGTACTTC | CASSLWRKPYEQYF
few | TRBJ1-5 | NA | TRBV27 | TGTGCCAGCAGTTATACAAGCAATCAGCCCCAGCATTTT | CASSYTSNQPQHF
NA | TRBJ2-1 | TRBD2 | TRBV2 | TGTGCCAGTGAGGGAGGACTAGCGGGAGAGAATGAGCAGTTCTTC | CASEGGLAGENEQFF
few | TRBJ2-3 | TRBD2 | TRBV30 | TGTGCCTCCGGGACTAGTGTGATGTGGGATACGCAGTATTTT | CASGTSVMWDTQYF
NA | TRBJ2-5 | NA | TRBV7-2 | TGTGCCAGCAGCTTAGCGTTGGTGGTAGGCGAGACCCAGTACTTC | CASSLALVVGETQYF
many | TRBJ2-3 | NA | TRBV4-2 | TGTGCCAGCAGCCAAGACTACCCTTGGGGCACAGATACGCAGTATTTT | CASSQDYPWGTDTQYF
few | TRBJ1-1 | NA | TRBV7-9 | TGTGCCAGCGAATACTCCAATTTGAACACTGAAGCTTTCTTT | CASEYSNLNTEAFF
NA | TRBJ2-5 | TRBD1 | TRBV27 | TGTGCCAGCAGACTGGAATTGGACAGGCCCCAGCACTTC | CASRLELDRPQHF
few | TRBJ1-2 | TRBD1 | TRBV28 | TGTGCCAGCAGTAAGGGACAGAGCTTTTATGGCTACACCTTC | CASSKGQSFYGYTF
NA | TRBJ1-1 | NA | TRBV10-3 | TGTGCCATCAGTGAAACGGCAGGCCTGGGCACTGAAGCTTTCTTT | CAISETAGLGTEAFF
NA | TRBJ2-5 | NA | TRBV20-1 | TGCAGCGTGATTGGGCAAGAGACCCAGTACTTC | CSVIGQETQYF
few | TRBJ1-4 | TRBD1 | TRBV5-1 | TGCGCCAGCAGCCCCGGGACAGGGGCCGGTGAAAAACTGTTTTTT | CASSPGTGAGEKLFF
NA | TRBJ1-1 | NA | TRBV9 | TGTGCCAGCAGCGGTCCGGGGGGGAACACTGAAGCTTTCTTT | CASSGPGGNTEAFF
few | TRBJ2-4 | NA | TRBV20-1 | TGCAGCGGCCCGGGACTGATAGCCAAAAACATTCAGTACTTC | CSGPGLIAKNIQYF
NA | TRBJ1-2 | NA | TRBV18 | TGTGCCAGCTCACCATCTAAGGTAGCTGGGGGAAACTATGGCTACACCTTC | CASSPSKVAGGNYGYTF
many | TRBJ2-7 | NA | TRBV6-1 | TGTGCCGGCGGGGGCGGGAGAGGATCCTACGAGCAGTACTTC | CAGGGGRGSYEQYF
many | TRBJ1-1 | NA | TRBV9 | TGTGCCAGCAGCGTAGGAGCGGTGAACACTGAAGCTTTCTTT | CASSVGAVNTEAFF
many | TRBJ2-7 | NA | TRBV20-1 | TGCAGTGCTAGAGATCTAGAGGGGACGAACGAGCAGTACTTC | CSARDLEGTNEQYF
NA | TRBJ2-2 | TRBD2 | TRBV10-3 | TGTGCCATCAGTGACCGGACTAGCCTCACCGGGGAGCTGTTTTTT | CAISDRTSLTGELFF